This TCR beta chain was observed in a study of identifying expanded T cells in peripheral blood. CDR1 and CDR2 (germline): SGDLS, YYNGEE. With 0 bases removed from V and 0 bases from J, the gap between germline ends came to 9 bases. The CDR3 is 15 residues long. Sequencing used immunoSEQ multiplex PCR; TCRdb keeps in-frame clones, though not all of them. The sample lists about 100,000 clones, 80% to 90% seen once, with approximately 16% in the top ten. The sequence was collected from a person between 18 and 69 years old in good health. The genes are TRBV9 and TRBJ1-2; D is unclear. The sequenced sample consisted of blood. The CDR3 region is CASSVVSVANYGYTF. DNA for the CDR3: TGTGCCAGCAGCGTAGTATCGGTAGCTAACTATGGCTACACCTTC.